The 14 T cell receptor beta chains listed next were all sequenced from one sample in a study of early T cells in non-severe SARS-CoV-2 infection (dated by TCRdb to the early 2020s). Receptor amplification or capture employed 5' RACE. Data came from a NextSeq 500. The public reads were reprocessed in TCRdb via fastp at Q25 and MiXCR, keeping in-frame beta chains. Under each unique CDR3 protein, matching rows form one entry showing the most common genes and DNA. Across this sample there are around 86,000 distinct CDR3 sequences, with 14% to 15% seen only once. Approximately 0.62% of the sample is held by the ten biggest clonotypes. Sequenced material: whole blood. These receptor sequences come from an adult who was a healthcare worker with PCR-confirmed SARS-CoV-2 infection or an uninfected control (not recorded which).

This clonotype was recorded a few times. The chain employs TRBV6-1 and TRBJ2-7, with TRBD1 as a possible D gene (5 bases). Trimming took off 0 bases at V and 2 bases at J, with 8 bases between the two ends. This CDR3 is 14 amino acids long. CDR1 and CDR2 from the germline V gene are MNHNS and SASEGT. The chain's CDR3 is CASSEAAGPYEQYV. DNA of the CDR3: TGTGCCAGCAGTGAAGCTGCAGGGCCCTACGAGCAGTACGTC.

The V gene is TRBV9, the J gene TRBJ1-6, with TRBD1 matching 10 bases. Trimming at V came to 3 bases and at J to 9 bases, leaving 6 bases not matched to a gene. Germline V CDR1 and CDR2: SGDLS, YYNGEE. The CDR3 sequence is 15 residues long. CDR3 bases: TGTGCCAGCAGCGCGGGACAGGGGTTTGGTTCACCCCTCCACTTT. Protein product: CASSAGQGFGSPLHF. The full variable domain, completed using reference TRBV9 and TRBJ1-6, is DSGVTQTPKHLITATGQRVTLRCSPRSGDLSVYWYQQSLDQGLQFLIQYYNGEERAKGNILERFSAQQFPDLHSELNLSSLELGDSALYFCASSAGQGFGSPLHFGNGTRLTVT.

The chain employs TRBV5-6 and TRBJ2-1; 8 positions match TRBD1. The CDR3 length is 17 residues. V gave up 2 bases and J gave up 6 bases; unmatched junction bases: 13. The germline CDR1 and CDR2 sequences are SGHDT and YYEEEE. CDR3 in DNA: TGTGCCAGCAGCTTTTCTTCGAGGACAGGGTCTAGCAATGAGCAGTTCTTC. As protein: CASSFSSRTGSSNEQFF.

This clonotype was seen only once. This chain uses TRBV20-1 with TRBJ1-2, with TRBD1 as a possible D gene (6 bases). Germline CDR1 reads DFQATT; CDR2 reads SNEGSKA (reference sequence). The length of the CDR3 is 14 residues. Trimming shortened V by 3 bases and J by 7 bases, and 18 bases separated the two germline ends. The CDR3 sequence: CSASGRGPSGGYTF. CDR3 sequence (DNA): TGCAGTGCTAGCGGCAGGGGCCCCTCTGGTGGCTACACCTTC.

In its sample, this clonotype was seen many times. The chain recombines TRBV3-1 with TRBJ2-5, with no clear D. The CDR3 is 12 amino acids. V was clipped by 3 bases and J by 1 base, with 3 bases between them. CDR1 is LGHDT and CDR2 is YNNKEL in the germline V gene (reference sequence). The CDR3, as DNA: TGTGCCAGCAGCCAGAGCCAAGAGACCCAGTACTTC. This sequence encodes CASSQSQETQYF.

The chain employs TRBV28 and TRBJ2-6, with D maybe TRBD1 (6 bases). The CDR3 contains 15 residues. Germline lookup yields CDR1 MDHEN and CDR2 SYDVKM. The ends were cut back, 1 base at V and 2 bases at J, with 6 bases in the middle. This chain's CDR3 is CASSLSGAGANVLTF. In DNA, the CDR3 is TGTGCCAGCAGTTTATCAGGGGCTGGGGCCAACGTCCTGACTTTC. Complete variable domain (other parts from reference TRBV28 and TRBJ2-6): DVKVTQSSRYLVKRTGEKVFLECVQDMDHENMFWYRQDPGLGLRLIYFSYDVKMKEKGDIPEGYSVSREKKERFSLILESASTNQTSMYLCASSLSGAGANVLTFGAGSRLTVL.

This clonotype was counted between two and nine times. The CDR3 loop reads CASSDGLVNEQFF. The DNA for the CDR3 is TGTGCCAGCAGTGATGGCCTAGTCAATGAGCAGTTCTTC. The J gene is TRBJ2-1, the V gene TRBV2; D not certain. The CDR3 is made up of 13 amino acids. Germline-derived CDR1 and CDR2 are SNHLY and FYNNEI. V lost 3 bases and J lost 6, with 9 bases in between.

The chain has TRBV6-1 and TRBJ1-1, with 8 bases identical to TRBD1. Germline V lookup: CDR1 MNHNS, CDR2 SASEGT. This CDR3 has 16 amino acids. The V gene end was trimmed by 2 bases and the J gene end by 5 bases; junction bases not matched to a gene: 10. In DNA, the CDR3 is TGTGCCAGCAGTGAAAATGAGGACAGGGTAGTTACTGAAGCTTTCTTT. Protein: CASSENEDRVVTEAFF.

This clonotype was detected a few times. This chain uses TRBV6-1 with TRBJ2-3, with TRBD2 matching over 7 bases. The CDR3 extends over 14 amino acids. Germline CDR1 MNHNS, CDR2 SASEGT. The junction had 1 base not matched to a gene; V was cut back by 4 bases and J by 0 bases. Written as DNA, the CDR3 is TGTGCCAGCAGTGGCGGGGGAAGCACAGATACGCAGTATTTT. Amino acids: CASSGGGSTDTQYF.

This rearrangement joins TRBV9 to TRBJ2-4, with D possibly matching TRBD2 (5 bases). Germline assignment: CDR1 SGDLS and CDR2 YYNGEE. CDR3 length equals 15 residues. Trimming shortened V by 0 bases and J by 0 bases, and 7 bases separated the two germline ends. CDR3 in DNA: TGTGCCAGCAGCGTAGGAGGAGGAGCCAAAAACATTCAGTACTTC. This sequence encodes CASSVGGGAKNIQYF.

The V and J genes are TRBV10-3 and TRBJ2-3, with unresolved D. This CDR3 contains 11 residues. Trimming stripped 2 bases from V and 9 bases from J, with 6 bases between. In germline, CDR1 is ENHRY, CDR2 SYGVKD. In nucleotides, the CDR3 is TGTGCCATCAGTGAGGGGTACACGCAGTATTTT. Residues: CAISEGYTQYF.

The V and J genes are TRBV19 and TRBJ2-1; TRBD2 agrees at 10 bases. J was trimmed by 2 bases and V by 5 bases; bases with no gene match: 9. In germline, CDR1 is LNHDA, CDR2 SQIVND (reference sequence). This CDR3 region has 17 residues. The CDR3 DNA reads as TGTGCCAGTAGTGCAAGCGGGGGGGCTGCTCCCTACAATGAGCAGTTCTTC. It codes for CASSASGGAAPYNEQFF.

This clonotype occurred a few times. The chain links TRBV11-2 to TRBJ2-2; 8 bases are a match to TRBD2. Germline assignment: CDR1 SGHAT and CDR2 FQNNGV. The trim removed 2 bases at V and 4 bases at J, leaving 6 bases unmatched. The CDR3 runs 16 residues. CDR3 residues: CASSLRSGGGTGELFF. CDR3 coding DNA: TGTGCCAGCAGCTTACGCAGCGGGGGAGGCACCGGGGAGCTGTTTTTT.

V gene TRBV21-1 combines with J gene TRBJ1-1; TRBD1 is the table's D call and was not checked against the DNA. TRBV21-1 is a recognized pseudogene. The CDR3 contains 16 residues. The CDR3: CASSKWRVPKNTEAFF. CDR3 DNA: TGTGCCAGCAGCAAATGGCGGGTCCCTAAGAACACTGAAGCTTTCTTT.